This TCR beta chain is from a study of regulatory T cells in long-lasting Graves disease. Notes on the study in general: Persistent cases favored TRBV28, TRBJ1-2 and TRBJ2-5. Patients whose Graves' disease persisted exhibited lower TCR diversity than those newly diagnosed.

According to the study, TCR beta libraries were built with iRepertoire HTBI primers and CDR3-region Arm-PCR. TCRdb reprocessed the multiplex PCR reads with MiXCR, giving one entry per CDR3 protein. The sample lists 500,000 to 800,000 distinct CDR3 sequences; 25% to 35% were seen once. In the case of this clonotype: What it binds is not known.

Noted time point: persistent/refractory GD, antithyroid drugs over 5 years with positive TRAb. RNA from PBMCs was the source of the TCR library. Patients with Graves' disease were diagnosed by American Thyroid Association guidelines. All patients originated from an endocrinology department located in Xi'an, China. CDR3 length: 15 amino acids. V was shortened by 2 bases and J by 4 bases, with 10 bases between the two germline ends. CDR1 and CDR2 (germline): KGHDR, SFDVKD. The clonotype originates from a female donor with Graves disease. The V call is TRBV24-1, the J call TRBJ2-2; TRBD1 might be the D (6 bases). The input for sequencing was peripheral blood mononuclear cells (PBMCs), taken when the disease was refractory, from a patient treated with antithyroid drugs. CDR3 coding DNA: TGTGCCACCAGTGATTCAGGGGCTAGCACCGGGGAGCTGTTTTTT. Translated: CATSDSGASTGELFF.